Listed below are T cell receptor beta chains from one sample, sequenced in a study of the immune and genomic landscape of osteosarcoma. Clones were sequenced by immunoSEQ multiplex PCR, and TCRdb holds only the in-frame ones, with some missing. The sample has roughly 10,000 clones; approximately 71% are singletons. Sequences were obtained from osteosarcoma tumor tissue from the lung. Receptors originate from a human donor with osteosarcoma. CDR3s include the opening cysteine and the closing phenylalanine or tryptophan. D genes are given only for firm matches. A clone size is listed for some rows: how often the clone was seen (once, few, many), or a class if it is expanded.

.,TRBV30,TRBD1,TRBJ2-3,CAWSSGQITDTQYF,TGTGCCTGGAGTTCGGGACAGATCACAGATACGCAGTATTTT
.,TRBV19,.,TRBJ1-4,CASSIEWGNNEKLFF,TGTGCCAGTAGTATAGAATGGGGTAATAATGAAAAACTGTTTTTT
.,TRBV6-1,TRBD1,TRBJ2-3,CASSDGTGGADTQYF,TGTGCCAGCAGTGACGGGACAGGGGGCGCAGATACGCAGTATTTT
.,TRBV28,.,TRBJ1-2,CASSLKLTGYYGYTF,TGTGCCAGCAGTTTGAAATTGACAGGCTACTATGGCTACACCTTC
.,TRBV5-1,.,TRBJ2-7,CASSLAEGYGEQYF,TGCGCCAGCAGCTTGGCCGAAGGTTACGGGGAGCAGTACTTC
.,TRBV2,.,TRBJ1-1,CASSEYGGGNTEAFF,TGTGCCAGCAGTGAATACGGGGGAGGGAACACTGAAGCTTTCTTT
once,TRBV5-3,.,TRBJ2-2,CASSLANAGELFF,TGTGCCAGCAGCTTGGCCAACGCCGGGGAGCTGTTTTTT
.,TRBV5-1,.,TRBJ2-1,CASRPGGAGSHNEQFF,TGCGCCAGCCGACCTGGAGGGGCGGGGTCCCACAATGAGCAGTTCTTC
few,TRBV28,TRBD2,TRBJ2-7,CASSPGGLAGGPDEQYF,TGTGCCAGCAGCCCCGGGGGACTAGCGGGAGGGCCCGACGAGCAGTACTTC
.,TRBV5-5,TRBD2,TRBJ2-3,CASSVLLAGGDTQYF,TGTGCCAGCAGCGTATTACTAGCGGGAGGTGATACGCAGTATTTT
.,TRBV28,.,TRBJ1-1,CASRTAHTEAFF,TGTGCCAGCAGGACTGCCCATACTGAAGCTTTCTTT
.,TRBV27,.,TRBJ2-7,CASSFGPRGNEQYF,TGTGCCAGCAGTTTCGGGCCACGAGGGAACGAGCAGTACTTC
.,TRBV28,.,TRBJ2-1,CASSFGAEGGHNEQFF,TGTGCCAGCAGTTTTGGCGCAGAGGGAGGTCACAATGAGCAGTTCTTC
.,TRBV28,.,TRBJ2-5,CASRTGNGETQYF,TGTGCCAGCCGGACGGGAAACGGAGAGACCCAGTACTTC
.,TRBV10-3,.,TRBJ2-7,CAISGRQPPYEQYF,TGTGCCATCAGTGGTAGACAGCCTCCGTACGAGCAGTACTTC
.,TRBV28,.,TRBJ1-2,CASRHQFLNYGYTF,TGTGCCAGCAGGCACCAATTTCTTAACTATGGCTACACCTTC
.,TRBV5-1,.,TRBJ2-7,CASSNAPPDYEQYF,TGCGCCAGCAGCAACGCCCCCCCGGACTACGAGCAGTACTTC
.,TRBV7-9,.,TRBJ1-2,CASSLGQYGYTF,TGTGCCAGCAGCCTGGGGCAGTATGGCTACACCTTC
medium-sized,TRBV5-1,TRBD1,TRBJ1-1,CASSLTGRDTEAFF,TGCGCCAGCAGCCTGACAGGGCGGGACACTGAAGCTTTCTTT
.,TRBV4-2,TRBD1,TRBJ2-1,CASSQDIGTGPNEQFF,TGTGCCAGCAGCCAAGATATAGGGACAGGACCCAATGAGCAGTTCTTC
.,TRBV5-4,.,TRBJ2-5,CASSLRVAGAHQTQYF,TGTGCCAGCAGCTTGAGGGTCGCGGGGGCGCATCAGACCCAGTACTTC
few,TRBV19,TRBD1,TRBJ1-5,CASSRNVDRDGQPQHF,TGTGCCAGTAGCAGAAACGTGGACAGGGACGGTCAGCCCCAGCATTTT
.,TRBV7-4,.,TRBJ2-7,CASIAVGVQGTYEQYF,TGTGCCAGCATCGCCGTGGGGGTCCAGGGGACCTACGAGCAGTACTTC
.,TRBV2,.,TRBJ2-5,CASGPGSQETQYF,TGTGCCAGCGGACCGGGGAGCCAAGAGACCCAGTACTTC
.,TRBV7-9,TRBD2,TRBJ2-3,CASSQNSGSVADTQYF,TGTGCCAGCAGTCAAAATAGCGGGAGTGTCGCAGATACGCAGTATTTT
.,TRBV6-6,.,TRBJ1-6,CATRVPSGSPLHF,TGTGCCACCAGGGTTCCAAGCGGTTCACCCCTCCACTTT
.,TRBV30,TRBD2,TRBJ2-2,CAWMRGAPSTGELFF,TGTGCCTGGATGCGGGGGGCCCCCAGCACCGGGGAGCTGTTTTTT
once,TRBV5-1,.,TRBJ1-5,CASSLEPEVNSNQPQHF,TGCGCCAGCAGCTTGGAGCCAGAGGTAAATAGCAATCAGCCCCAGCATTTT
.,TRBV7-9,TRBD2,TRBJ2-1,CASSGLAGSSYNEQFF,TGTGCCAGCAGCGGATTAGCGGGGAGCTCCTACAATGAGCAGTTCTTC
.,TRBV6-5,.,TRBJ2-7,CASSSIPLYEQYF,TGTGCCAGCAGTTCTATACCCCTTTACGAGCAGTACTTC
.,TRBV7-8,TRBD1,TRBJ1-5,CASSIRQGPVQPQHF,TGTGCCAGCAGCATTAGACAGGGACCTGTCCAGCCCCAGCATTTT
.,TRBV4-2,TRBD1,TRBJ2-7,CASSQDPDRGRYEQYF,TGTGCCAGCAGCCAAGACCCTGACAGGGGGCGGTACGAGCAGTACTTC
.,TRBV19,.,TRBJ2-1,CASRGHLYNEQFF,TGTGCCAGTAGAGGACACCTCTACAATGAGCAGTTCTTC
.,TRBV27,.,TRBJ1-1,CASSLVWRAEAFF,TGTGCCAGCAGTTTGGTTTGGCGGGCTGAAGCTTTCTTT
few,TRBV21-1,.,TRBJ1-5,CASSKHNQPQHF,TGTGCCAGCAGCAAACACAATCAGCCCCAGCATTTT
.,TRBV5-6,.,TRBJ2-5,CASSYRRFQETQYF,TGTGCCAGCAGTTATCGGAGGTTCCAAGAGACCCAGTACTTC
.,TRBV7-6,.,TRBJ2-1,CASSFNSRGANNEQFF,TGTGCCAGCAGCTTTAACTCCCGGGGAGCAAACAATGAGCAGTTCTTC
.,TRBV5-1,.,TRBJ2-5,CASSSGIYQETQYF,TGCGCCAGCAGCTCCGGGATTTACCAAGAGACCCAGTACTTC
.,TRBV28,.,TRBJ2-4,CASSLLRGAKNIQYF,TGTGCCAGCAGTTTACTAAGGGGAGCCAAAAACATTCAGTACTTC
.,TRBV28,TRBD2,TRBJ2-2,CASRPQAGGRRELFF,TGTGCCAGCAGGCCCCAAGCGGGAGGGCGCAGGGAGCTGTTTTTT
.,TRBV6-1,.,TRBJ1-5,CASRYSKNSNQPQHF,TGTGCCAGCAGGTACAGTAAAAATAGCAATCAGCCCCAGCATTTT
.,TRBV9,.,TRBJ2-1,CASSVHGGPGEQFF,TGTGCCAGCAGCGTCCATGGAGGGCCGGGTGAGCAGTTCTTC
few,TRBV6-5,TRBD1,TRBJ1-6,CASSYSKDRGSPLHF,TGTGCCAGCAGTTACTCTAAGGACAGGGGTTCACCCCTCCACTTT
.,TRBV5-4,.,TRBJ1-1,CASSQGQLNTEAFF,TGTGCCAGCAGTCAGGGACAATTGAACACTGAAGCTTTCTTT
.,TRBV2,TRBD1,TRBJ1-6,CASSGGQGSFSINSPLHF,TGTGCCAGCAGTGGGGGACAGGGAAGTTTTTCTATTAATTCACCCCTCCACTTT
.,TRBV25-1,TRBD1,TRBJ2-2,CVSSESDRDTGELFF,TGTGTCAGCAGTGAATCGGACAGGGACACCGGGGAGCTGTTTTTT
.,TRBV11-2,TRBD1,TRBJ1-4,CASRTGTGDRLGEKLFF,TGTGCCAGCAGGACCGGGACAGGGGATCGCCTGGGTGAAAAACTGTTTTTT
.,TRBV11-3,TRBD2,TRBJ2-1,CASSLDQELAGGHNEQFF,TGTGCCAGCAGCTTAGATCAGGAGCTAGCGGGAGGACACAATGAGCAGTTCTTC
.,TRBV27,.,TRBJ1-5,CASSFTRGSNQPQHF,TGTGCCAGCAGTTTCACGAGGGGGAGCAATCAGCCCCAGCATTTT
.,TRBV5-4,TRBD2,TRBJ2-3,CASSRGLAGVSDTQYF,TGTGCCAGCAGCAGGGGACTAGCGGGAGTGTCAGATACGCAGTATTTT
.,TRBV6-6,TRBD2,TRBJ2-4,CASSSQTSGSSVIQYF,TGTGCCAGCAGTTCCCAGACTAGCGGGAGTTCCGTCATTCAGTACTTC
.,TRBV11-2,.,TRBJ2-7,CASSPRQARTNEQYF,TGTGCCAGCAGCCCCCGGCAGGCAAGAACGAACGAGCAGTACTTC
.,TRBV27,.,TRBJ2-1,CAPPGASKGNEQFF,TGTGCCCCCCCTGGGGCTTCCAAGGGCAATGAGCAGTTCTTC
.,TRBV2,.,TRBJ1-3,CASRKRGDSGNTIYF,TGTGCCAGCCGGAAGCGCGGGGACTCTGGAAACACCATATATTTT
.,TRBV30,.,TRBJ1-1,CAWSVLRTHLPNTEAFF,TGTGCCTGGAGTGTATTGAGGACCCACCTCCCGAACACTGAAGCTTTCTTT
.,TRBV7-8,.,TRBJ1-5,CASSLAAGTINAGSQPQHF,TGTGCCAGCAGCTTAGCAGCAGGGACAATAAACGCGGGGAGTCAGCCCCAGCATTTT
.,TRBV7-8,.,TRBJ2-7,CASTPGVSYEQYF,TGTGCCAGCACCCCGGGGGTTTCCTACGAGCAGTACTTC
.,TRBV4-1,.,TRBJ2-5,CASSQEREETQYF,TGCGCCAGCAGCCAAGAGCGGGAAGAGACCCAGTACTTC
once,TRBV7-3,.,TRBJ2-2,CASSLDGGLRGRGTGELFF,TGTGCCAGCAGCTTAGATGGTGGTCTAAGGGGCCGAGGCACCGGGGAGCTGTTTTTT
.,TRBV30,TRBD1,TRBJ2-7,CAWSSTGKSSYEQYF,TGTGCCTGGAGTTCGACAGGGAAAAGCTCCTACGAGCAGTACTTC